The rows below give T cell receptor beta chains drawn from one sample of a study of T cells in Graves' hyperthyroidism and ophthalmopathy. TCRdb processed the multiplex PCR reads anew with MiXCR; each CDR3 protein has one entry. The top ten hold roughly 29% of the sample, which has approximately 510,000 distinct CDR3 sequences, roughly 20% seen once. The material sequenced was blood. These receptors came from a man in his late teens or twenties with Graves' hyperthyroidism. Both conserved end residues are part of each CDR3. The D gene is left open where the match is weak. The listing skips clone size in some rows; elsewhere it reads once, few, many or a size class.

abundance	d_gene	v_gene	j_gene	CDR3aa	CDR3nt
once	-	TRBV6-1	TRBJ2-2	CASSAGLVAPVELFF	TGTGCCAGCAGTGCAGGACTCGTCGCCCCCGTTGAGCTGTTTTTT
-	-	TRBV5-1	TRBJ2-5	CASSLGQGGLETQYF	TGCGCCAGCAGCTTGGGCCAGGGGGGTTTGGAGACCCAGTACTTC
-	-	TRBV2	TRBJ1-6	CATGAGDSPLHF	TGTGCCACGGGGGCCGGGGATTCACCCCTCCACTTT
many	-	TRBV18	TRBJ1-2	CASSPDRNHGYTF	TGTGCCAGCTCACCAGACAGGAACCATGGCTACACCTTC
few	TRBD1	TRBV20-1	TRBJ1-2	CSATPGTGDYGYTF	TGCAGTGCTACCCCCGGGACAGGTGACTATGGCTACACCTTC
few	-	TRBV29-1	TRBJ2-7	CSVSQSPYEQYF	TGCAGCGTCTCACAGAGCCCCTACGAGCAGTACTTC
-	TRBD2	TRBV5-1	TRBJ2-5	CASSWQGGIQETQYF	TGCGCCAGCAGCTGGCAGGGAGGGATACAAGAGACCCAGTACTTC
many	-	TRBV20-1	TRBJ2-7	CSARSDRSYEQYF	TGCAGTGCTAGGTCAGACCGCTCCTACGAGCAGTACTTC
few	-	TRBV11-2	TRBJ1-5	CASSPTFPRGKSRNQPQHF	TGTGCCAGCAGCCCTACTTTCCCTCGTGGTAAATCGCGCAATCAGCCCCAGCATTTT
-	TRBD1	TRBV6-1	TRBJ2-7	CASSRGTGKSEQYF	TGTGCCAGCAGCCGCGGGACAGGGAAAAGCGAGCAGTACTTC
many	-	TRBV6-2/TRBV6-3	TRBJ2-7	CASSSSPGDYYEQYF	TGTGCCAGCAGTTCTTCACCAGGGGACTACTACGAGCAGTACTTC
-	-	TRBV2	TRBJ2-4	CASNLNRLAKNIQYF	TGTGCCAGCAACTTGAACAGACTAGCCAAAAACATTCAGTACTTC
many	-	TRBV28	TRBJ1-5	CASSLRAGDQPQHF	TGTGCCAGCAGTTTACGGGCAGGGGATCAGCCCCAGCATTTT
many	-	TRBV4-1	TRBJ1-5	CASAGGVLSNQPQHF	TGCGCCAGCGCCGGGGGGGTTTTAAGCAATCAGCCCCAGCATTTT
many	-	TRBV10-3	TRBJ1-3	CAIRTGTVSGNTIYF	TGTGCCATTAGAACAGGGACCGTCTCTGGAAACACCATATATTTT
many	-	TRBV6-5	TRBJ2-7	CASSYSFGDLSSYEQYF	TGTGCCAGCAGTTACTCTTTCGGCGATCTGAGCTCCTACGAGCAGTACTTC